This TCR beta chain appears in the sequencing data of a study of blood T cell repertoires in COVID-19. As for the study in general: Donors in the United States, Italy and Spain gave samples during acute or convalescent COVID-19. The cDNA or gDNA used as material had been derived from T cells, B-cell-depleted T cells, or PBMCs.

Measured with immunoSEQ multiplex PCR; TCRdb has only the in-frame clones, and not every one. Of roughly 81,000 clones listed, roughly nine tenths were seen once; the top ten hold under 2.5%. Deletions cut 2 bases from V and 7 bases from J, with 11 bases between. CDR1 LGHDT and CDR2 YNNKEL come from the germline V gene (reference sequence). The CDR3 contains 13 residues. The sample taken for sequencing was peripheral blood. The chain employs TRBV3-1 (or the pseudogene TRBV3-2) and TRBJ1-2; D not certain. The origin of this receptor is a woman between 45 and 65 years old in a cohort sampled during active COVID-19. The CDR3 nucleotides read TGTGCCAGCAGCCAATACGAGCCTTCTGGCTACACCTTC. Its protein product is CASSQYEPSGYTF.